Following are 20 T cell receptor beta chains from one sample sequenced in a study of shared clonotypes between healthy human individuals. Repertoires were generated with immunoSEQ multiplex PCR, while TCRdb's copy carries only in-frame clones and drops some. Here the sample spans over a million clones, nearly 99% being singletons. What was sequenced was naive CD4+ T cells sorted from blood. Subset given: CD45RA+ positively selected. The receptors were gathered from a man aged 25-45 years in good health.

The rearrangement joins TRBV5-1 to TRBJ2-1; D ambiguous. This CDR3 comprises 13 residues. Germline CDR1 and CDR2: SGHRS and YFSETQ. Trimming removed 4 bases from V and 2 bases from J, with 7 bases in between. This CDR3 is CASSPRTYNEQFF. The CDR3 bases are TGCGCCAGCAGCCCCCGAACCTACAATGAGCAGTTCTTC. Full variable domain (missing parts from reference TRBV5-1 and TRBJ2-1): KAGVTQTPRYLIKTRGQQVTLSCSPISGHRSVSWYQQTPGQGLQFLFEYFSETQRNKGNFPGRFSGRQFSNSRSEMNVSTLELGDSALYLCASSPRTYNEQFFGPGTRLTVL.

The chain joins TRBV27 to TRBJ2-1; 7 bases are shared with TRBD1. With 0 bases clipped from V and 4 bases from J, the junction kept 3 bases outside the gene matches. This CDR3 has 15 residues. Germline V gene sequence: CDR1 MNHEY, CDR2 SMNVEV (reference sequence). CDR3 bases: TGTGCCAGCAGTTTATCGACAGGGAGATACAATGAGCAGTTCTTC. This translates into CASSLSTGRYNEQFF.

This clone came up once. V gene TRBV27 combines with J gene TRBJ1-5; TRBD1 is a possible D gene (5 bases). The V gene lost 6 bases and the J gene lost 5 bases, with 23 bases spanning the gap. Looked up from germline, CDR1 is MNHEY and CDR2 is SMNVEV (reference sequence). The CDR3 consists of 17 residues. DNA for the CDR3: TGTGCCAGCAGGGGCCTACGTGACAGCCGAAAGGATCAGCCCCAGCATTTT. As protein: CASRGLRDSRKDQPQHF.

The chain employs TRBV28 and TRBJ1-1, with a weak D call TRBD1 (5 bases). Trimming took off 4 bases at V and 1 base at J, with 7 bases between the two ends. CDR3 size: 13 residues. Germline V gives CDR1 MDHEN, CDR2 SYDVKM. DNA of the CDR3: TGTGCCAGCAGTTACAGGAAGAACACTGAAGCTTTCTTT. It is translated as CASSYRKNTEAFF.

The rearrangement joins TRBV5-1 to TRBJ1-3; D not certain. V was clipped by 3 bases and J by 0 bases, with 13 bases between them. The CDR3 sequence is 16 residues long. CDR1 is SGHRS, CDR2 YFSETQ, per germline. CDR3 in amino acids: CASSYPEGGSGNTIYF. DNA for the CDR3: TGCGCCAGCAGCTACCCTGAAGGTGGCTCTGGAAACACCATATATTTT.

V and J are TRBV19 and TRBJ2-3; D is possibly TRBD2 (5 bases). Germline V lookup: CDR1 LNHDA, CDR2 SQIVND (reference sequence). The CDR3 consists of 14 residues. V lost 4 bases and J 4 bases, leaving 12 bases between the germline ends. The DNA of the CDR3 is TGTGCCAGTAGTACGGCTCGAGGGCCAGATACGCAGTATTTT. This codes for CASSTARGPDTQYF.

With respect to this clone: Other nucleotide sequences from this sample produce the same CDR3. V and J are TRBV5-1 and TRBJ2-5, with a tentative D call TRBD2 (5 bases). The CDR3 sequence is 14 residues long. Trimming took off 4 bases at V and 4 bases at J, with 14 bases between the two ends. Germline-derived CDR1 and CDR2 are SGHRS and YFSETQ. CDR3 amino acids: CASSLARGGETQYF. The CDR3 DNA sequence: TGCGCCAGCAGCCTGGCTCGGGGTGGAGAGACCCAGTACTTC.

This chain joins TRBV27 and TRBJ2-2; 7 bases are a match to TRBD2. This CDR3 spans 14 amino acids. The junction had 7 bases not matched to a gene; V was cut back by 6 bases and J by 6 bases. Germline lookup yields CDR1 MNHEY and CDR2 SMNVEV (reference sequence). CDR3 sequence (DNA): TGTGCCAGCAGAGCCGATCGGGGGGCCGGGGAGCTGTTTTTT. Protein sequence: CASRADRGAGELFF.

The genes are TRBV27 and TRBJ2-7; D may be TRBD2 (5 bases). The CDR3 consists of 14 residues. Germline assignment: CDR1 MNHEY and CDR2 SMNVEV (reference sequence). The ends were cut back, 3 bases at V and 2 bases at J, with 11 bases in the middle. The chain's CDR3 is CASSFRVATYEQYF. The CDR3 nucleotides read TGTGCCAGCAGTTTTCGGGTAGCGACCTACGAGCAGTACTTC.

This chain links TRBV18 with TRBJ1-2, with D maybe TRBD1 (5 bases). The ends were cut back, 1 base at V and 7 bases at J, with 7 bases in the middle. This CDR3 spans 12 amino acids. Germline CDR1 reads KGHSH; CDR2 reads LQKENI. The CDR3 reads CASSPQGSGYTF. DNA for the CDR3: TGTGCCAGCTCACCACAGGGGTCTGGCTACACCTTC.

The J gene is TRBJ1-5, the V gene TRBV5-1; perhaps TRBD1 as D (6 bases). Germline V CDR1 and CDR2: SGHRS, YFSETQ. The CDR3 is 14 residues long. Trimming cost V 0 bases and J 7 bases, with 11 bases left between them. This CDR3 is CASSLAGDRQPQHF. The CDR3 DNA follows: TGCGCCAGCAGCTTGGCAGGGGACCGGCAGCCCCAGCATTTT.

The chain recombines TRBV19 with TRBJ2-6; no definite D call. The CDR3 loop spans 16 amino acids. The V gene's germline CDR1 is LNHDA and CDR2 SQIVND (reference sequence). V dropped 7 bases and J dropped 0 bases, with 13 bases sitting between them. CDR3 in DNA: TGTGCCAGTACCATTTTAAAGGGCTCTGGGGCCAACGTCCTGACTTTC. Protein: CASTILKGSGANVLTF. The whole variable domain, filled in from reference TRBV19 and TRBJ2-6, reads DGGITQSPKYLFRKEGQNVTLSCEQNLNHDAMYWYRQDPGQGLRLIYYSQIVNDFQKGDIAEGYSVSREKKESFPLTVTSAQKNPTAFYLCASTILKGSGANVLTFGAGSRLTVL.

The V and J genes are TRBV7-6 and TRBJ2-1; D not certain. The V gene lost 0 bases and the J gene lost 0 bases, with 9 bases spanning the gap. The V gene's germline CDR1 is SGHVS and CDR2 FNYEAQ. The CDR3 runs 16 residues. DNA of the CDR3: TGTGCCAGCAGCTTAGCTTCTCGTAGCTCCTACAATGAGCAGTTCTTC. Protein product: CASSLASRSSYNEQFF.

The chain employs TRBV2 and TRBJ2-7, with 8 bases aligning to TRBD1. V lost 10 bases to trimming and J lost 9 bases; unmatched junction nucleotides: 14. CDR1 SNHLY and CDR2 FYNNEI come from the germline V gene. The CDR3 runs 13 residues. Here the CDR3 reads CAILRDRFGRQYF. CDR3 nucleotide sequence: TGTGCCATCCTCCGGGACAGGTTCGGGCGGCAGTACTTC.

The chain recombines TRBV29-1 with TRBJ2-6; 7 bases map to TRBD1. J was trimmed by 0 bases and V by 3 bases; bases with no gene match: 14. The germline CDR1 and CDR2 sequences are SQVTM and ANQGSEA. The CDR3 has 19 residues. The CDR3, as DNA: TGCAGCGTTGATCGGCTCAGGGGGTTTGTAGGCTCTGGGGCCAACGTCCTGACTTTC. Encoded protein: CSVDRLRGFVGSGANVLTF.

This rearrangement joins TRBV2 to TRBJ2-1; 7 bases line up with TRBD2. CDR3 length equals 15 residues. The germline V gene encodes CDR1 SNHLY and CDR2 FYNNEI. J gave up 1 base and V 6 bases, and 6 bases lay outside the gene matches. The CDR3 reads CASRELAQSYNEQFF. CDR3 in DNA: TGTGCCAGCAGAGAACTAGCGCAGTCCTACAATGAGCAGTTCTTC.

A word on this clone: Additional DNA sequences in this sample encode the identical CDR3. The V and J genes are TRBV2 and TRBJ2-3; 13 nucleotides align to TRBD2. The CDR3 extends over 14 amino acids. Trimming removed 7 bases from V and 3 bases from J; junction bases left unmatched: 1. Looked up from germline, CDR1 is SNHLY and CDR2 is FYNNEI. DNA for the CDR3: TGTGCCAGCAAACTAGCGGGAGGGACAGATACGCAGTATTTT. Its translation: CASKLAGGTDTQYF. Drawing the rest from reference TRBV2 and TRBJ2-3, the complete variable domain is EPEVTQTPSHQVTQMGQEVILRCVPISNHLYFYWYRQILGQKVEFLVSFYNNEISEKSEIFDDQFSVERPDGSNFTLKIRSTKLEDSAMYFCASKLAGGTDTQYFGPGTRLTVL.

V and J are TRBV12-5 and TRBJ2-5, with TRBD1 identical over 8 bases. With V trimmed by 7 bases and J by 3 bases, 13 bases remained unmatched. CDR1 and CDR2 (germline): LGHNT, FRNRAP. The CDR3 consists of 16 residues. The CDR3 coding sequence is TGTGCTAGTGCCATCGGAGTAACAGGGGGAGAAGAGACCCAGTACTTC. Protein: CASAIGVTGGEETQYF.

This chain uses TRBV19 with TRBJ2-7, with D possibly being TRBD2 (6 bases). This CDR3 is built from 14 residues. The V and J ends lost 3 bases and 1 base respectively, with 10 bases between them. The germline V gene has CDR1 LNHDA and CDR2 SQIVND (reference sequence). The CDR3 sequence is CASSMPAGSYEQYF. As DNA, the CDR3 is TGTGCCAGTAGTATGCCCGCGGGGTCCTACGAGCAGTACTTC. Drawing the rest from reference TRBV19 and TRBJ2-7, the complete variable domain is DGGITQSPKYLFRKEGQNVTLSCEQNLNHDAMYWYRQDPGQGLRLIYYSQIVNDFQKGDIAEGYSVSREKKESFPLTVTSAQKNPTAFYLCASSMPAGSYEQYFGPGTRLTVT.

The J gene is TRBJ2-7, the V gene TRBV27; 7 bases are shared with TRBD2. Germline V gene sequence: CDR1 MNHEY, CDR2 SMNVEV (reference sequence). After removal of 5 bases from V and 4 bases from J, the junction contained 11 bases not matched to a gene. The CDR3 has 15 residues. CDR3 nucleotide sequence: TGTGCCAGCAGTCCCCTTCGCGGGAGTTCGTACGAGCAGTACTTC. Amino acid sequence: CASSPLRGSSYEQYF.